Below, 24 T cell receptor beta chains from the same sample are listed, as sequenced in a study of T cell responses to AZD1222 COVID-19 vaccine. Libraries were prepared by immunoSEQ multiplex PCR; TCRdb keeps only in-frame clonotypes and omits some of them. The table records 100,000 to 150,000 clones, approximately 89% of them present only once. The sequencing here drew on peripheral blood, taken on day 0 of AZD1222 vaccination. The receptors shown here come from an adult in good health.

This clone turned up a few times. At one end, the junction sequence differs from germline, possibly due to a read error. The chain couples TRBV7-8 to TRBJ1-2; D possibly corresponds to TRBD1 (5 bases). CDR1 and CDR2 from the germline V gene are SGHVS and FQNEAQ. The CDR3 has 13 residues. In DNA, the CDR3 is TGTGCCAGCAGCCTAGCGGGGGGATGGGCAAGCACCTTC. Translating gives CASSLAGGWASTF.

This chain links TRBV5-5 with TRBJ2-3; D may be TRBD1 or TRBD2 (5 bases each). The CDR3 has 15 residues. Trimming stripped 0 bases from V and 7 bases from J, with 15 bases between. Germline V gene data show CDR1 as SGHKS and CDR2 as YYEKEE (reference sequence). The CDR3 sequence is CASSLEGTTIHTQYF. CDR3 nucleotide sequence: TGTGCCAGCAGCTTGGAAGGGACCACCATCCATACGCAGTATTTT.

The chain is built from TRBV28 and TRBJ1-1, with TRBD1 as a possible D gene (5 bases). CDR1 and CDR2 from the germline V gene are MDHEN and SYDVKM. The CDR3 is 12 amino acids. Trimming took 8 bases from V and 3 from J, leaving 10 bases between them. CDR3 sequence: CASGQGHTEAFF. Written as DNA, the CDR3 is TGTGCCAGCGGGCAGGGTCACACTGAAGCTTTCTTT.

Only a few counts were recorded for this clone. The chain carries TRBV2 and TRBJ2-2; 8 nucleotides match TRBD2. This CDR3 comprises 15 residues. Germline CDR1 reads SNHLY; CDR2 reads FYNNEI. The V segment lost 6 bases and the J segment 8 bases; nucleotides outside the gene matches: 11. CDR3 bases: TGTGCCAGCAGCGCCTCCCGTAGCGGGGTAGGGGAGCTGTTTTTT. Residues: CASSASRSGVGELFF. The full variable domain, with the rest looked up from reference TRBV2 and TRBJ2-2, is EPEVTQTPSHQVTQMGQEVILRCVPISNHLYFYWYRQILGQKVEFLVSFYNNEISEKSEIFDDQFSVERPDGSNFTLKIRSTKLEDSAMYFCASSASRSGVGELFFGEGSRLTVL.

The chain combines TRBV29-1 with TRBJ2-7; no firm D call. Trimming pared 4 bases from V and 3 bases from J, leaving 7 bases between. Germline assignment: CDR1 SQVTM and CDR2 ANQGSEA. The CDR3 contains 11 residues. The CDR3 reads CSVVLIYEQYF. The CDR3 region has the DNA TGCAGCGTTGTCCTCATCTACGAGCAGTACTTC.

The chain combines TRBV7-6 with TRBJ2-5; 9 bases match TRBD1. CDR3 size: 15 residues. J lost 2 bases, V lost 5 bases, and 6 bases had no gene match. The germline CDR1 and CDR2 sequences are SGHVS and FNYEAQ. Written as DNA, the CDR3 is TGTGCCAGCAGCCAGGGACAGGGAGGGCAAGAGACCCAGTACTTC. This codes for CASSQGQGGQETQYF. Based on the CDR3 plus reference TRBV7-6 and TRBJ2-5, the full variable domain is GAGVSQSPRYKVTKRGQDVALRCDPISGHVSLYWYRQALGQGPEFLTYFNYEAQQDKSGLPNDRFSAERPEGSISTLTIQRTEQRDSAMYRCASSQGQGGQETQYFGPGTRLLVL.

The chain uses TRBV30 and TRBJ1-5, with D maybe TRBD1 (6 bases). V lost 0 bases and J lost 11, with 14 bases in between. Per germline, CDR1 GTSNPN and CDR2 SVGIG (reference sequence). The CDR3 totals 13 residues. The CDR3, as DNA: TGTGCCTGGAGTGTAGTCGGGTCAGGGGCCCAGCATTTT. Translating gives CAWSVVGSGAQHF.

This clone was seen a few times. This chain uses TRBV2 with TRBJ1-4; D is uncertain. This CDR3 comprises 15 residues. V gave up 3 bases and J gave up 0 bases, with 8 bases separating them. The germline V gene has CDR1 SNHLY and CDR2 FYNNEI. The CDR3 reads CASSDALATNEKLFF. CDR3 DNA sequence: TGTGCCAGCAGTGACGCCCTTGCAACTAATGAAAAACTGTTTTTT.

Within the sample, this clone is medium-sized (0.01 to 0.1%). CDR3 in DNA: TGTGCCAGCAGTGAAGGCGGAGATAATTCACCCCTCCACTTT. This translates into CASSEGGDNSPLHF. The J gene is TRBJ1-6, the V gene TRBV6-1; no definite D call. CDR1 MNHNS and CDR2 SASEGT come from the germline V gene. The CDR3 covers 14 residues. Trimming removed 1 base at V and 5 bases at J, with 6 bases between.

The DNA of the CDR3 is TGTGCCAGTAGTACAGGGAGGGATCAGCCCCAGCATTTT. Its translation is CASSTGRDQPQHF. The chain carries TRBV19 and TRBJ1-5, with D perhaps matching TRBD1 (5 bases). The CDR3 is 13 residues long. Germline CDR1 LNHDA, CDR2 SQIVND (reference sequence). Trimming left V 4 bases short and J 5 bases short, with 9 bases between. Together with reference TRBV19 and TRBJ1-5, the CDR3 gives the full variable domain: DGGITQSPKYLFRKEGQNVTLSCEQNLNHDAMYWYRQDPGQGLRLIYYSQIVNDFQKGDIAEGYSVSREKKESFPLTVTSAQKNPTAFYLCASSTGRDQPQHFGDGTRLSIL.

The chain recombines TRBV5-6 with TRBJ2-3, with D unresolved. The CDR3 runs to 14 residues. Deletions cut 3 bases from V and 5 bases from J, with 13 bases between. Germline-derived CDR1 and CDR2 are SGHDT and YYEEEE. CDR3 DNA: TGTGCCAGCAGCTGGGCCCGCGGAGAAGATACGCAGTATTTT. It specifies CASSWARGEDTQYF.

The CDR3 loop is CASSDWAGGREKLFF. CDR3 DNA sequence: TGTGCCAGCAGTGATTGGGCAGGGGGCAGGGAAAAACTGTTTTTT. This chain joins TRBV6-1 and TRBJ1-4; 8 bases align to TRBD1. The V segment lost 3 bases and the J segment 8 bases; nucleotides outside the gene matches: 8. Germline V gene data show CDR1 as MNHNS and CDR2 as SASEGT. This CDR3 has 15 amino acids.

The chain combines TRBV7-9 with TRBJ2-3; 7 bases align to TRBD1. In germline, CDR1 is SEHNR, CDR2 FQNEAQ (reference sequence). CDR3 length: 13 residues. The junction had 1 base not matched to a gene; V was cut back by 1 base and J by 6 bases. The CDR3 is CASSLEQGDTQYF. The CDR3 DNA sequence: TGTGCCAGCAGCTTAGAACAGGGGGATACGCAGTATTTT.

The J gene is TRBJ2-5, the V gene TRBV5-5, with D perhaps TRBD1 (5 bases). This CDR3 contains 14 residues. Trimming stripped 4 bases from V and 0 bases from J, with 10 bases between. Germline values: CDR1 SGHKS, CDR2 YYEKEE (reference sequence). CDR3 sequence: CASSIQVNQETQYF. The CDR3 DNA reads TGTGCCAGCAGCATACAGGTCAACCAAGAGACCCAGTACTTC.

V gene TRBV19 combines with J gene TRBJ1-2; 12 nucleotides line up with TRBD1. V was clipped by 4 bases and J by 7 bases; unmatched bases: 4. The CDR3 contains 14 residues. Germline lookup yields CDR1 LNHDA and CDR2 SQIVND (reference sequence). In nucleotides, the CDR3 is TGTGCCAGTAGTAGGGACAGGGGGCCTCGTGGCTACACCTTC. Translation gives CASSRDRGPRGYTF.

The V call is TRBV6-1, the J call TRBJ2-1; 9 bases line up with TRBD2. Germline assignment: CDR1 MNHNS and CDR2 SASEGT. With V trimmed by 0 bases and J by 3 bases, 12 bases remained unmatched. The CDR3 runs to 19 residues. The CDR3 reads CASSEASFSAGGLYNEQFF. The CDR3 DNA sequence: TGTGCCAGCAGTGAAGCCTCTTTCTCAGCGGGGGGCCTCTACAATGAGCAGTTCTTC.

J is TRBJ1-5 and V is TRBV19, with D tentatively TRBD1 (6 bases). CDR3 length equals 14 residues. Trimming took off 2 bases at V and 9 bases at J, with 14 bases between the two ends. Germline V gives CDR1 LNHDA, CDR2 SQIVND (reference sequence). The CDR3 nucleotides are TGTGCCAGTAGTATATTAGGGGGTGGTCGGCCCCAGCATTTT. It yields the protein CASSILGGGRPQHF.

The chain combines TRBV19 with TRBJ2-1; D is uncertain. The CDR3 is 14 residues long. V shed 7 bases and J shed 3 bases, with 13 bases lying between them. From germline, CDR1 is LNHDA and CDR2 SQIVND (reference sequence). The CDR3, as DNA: TGTGCCAGTAACTCGGGTCTCCACTACAATGAGCAGTTCTTC. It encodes CASNSGLHYNEQFF.

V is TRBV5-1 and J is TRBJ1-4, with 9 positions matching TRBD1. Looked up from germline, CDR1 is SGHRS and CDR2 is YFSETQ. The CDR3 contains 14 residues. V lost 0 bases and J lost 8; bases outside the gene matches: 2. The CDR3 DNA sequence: TGCGCCAGCAGCTTGGTACAGGGGGCCGAAAAACTGTTTTTT. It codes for CASSLVQGAEKLFF.

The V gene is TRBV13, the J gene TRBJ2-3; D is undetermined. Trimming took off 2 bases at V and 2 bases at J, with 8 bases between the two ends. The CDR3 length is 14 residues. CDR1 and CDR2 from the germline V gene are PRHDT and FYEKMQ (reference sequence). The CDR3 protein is CASSLTRATDTQYF. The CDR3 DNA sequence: TGTGCCAGCAGCTTAACAAGGGCCACAGATACGCAGTATTTT.

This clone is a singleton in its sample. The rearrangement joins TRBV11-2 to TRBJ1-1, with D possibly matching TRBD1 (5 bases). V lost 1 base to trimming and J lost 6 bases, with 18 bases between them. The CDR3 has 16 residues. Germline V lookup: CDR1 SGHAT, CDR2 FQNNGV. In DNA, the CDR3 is TGTGCCAGCAGCTTAGGGGTTAGCGCGGGGCGTTCTGAAGCTTTCTTT. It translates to CASSLGVSAGRSEAFF.

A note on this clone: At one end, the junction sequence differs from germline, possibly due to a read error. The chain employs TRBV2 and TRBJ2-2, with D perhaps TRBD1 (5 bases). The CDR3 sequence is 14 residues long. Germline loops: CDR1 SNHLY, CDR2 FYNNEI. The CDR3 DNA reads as TGTGCCGGCAGGTTGTCCCAGGGCACCGGGGAGCTGTTTTTT. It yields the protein CAGRLSQGTGELFF.

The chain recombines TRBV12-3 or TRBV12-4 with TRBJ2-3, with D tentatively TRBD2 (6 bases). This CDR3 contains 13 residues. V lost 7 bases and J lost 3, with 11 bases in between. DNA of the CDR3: TGTGCCAGCACCTCGCGGGGAACAGATACGCAGTATTTT. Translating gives CASTSRGTDTQYF.

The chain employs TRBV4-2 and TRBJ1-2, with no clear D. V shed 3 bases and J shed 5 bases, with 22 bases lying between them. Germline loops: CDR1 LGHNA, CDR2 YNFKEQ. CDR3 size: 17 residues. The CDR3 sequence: CASSHGPRPSRRYGYTF. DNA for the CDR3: TGTGCCAGCAGCCACGGGCCCCGGCCTTCGCGTAGGTATGGCTACACCTTC.